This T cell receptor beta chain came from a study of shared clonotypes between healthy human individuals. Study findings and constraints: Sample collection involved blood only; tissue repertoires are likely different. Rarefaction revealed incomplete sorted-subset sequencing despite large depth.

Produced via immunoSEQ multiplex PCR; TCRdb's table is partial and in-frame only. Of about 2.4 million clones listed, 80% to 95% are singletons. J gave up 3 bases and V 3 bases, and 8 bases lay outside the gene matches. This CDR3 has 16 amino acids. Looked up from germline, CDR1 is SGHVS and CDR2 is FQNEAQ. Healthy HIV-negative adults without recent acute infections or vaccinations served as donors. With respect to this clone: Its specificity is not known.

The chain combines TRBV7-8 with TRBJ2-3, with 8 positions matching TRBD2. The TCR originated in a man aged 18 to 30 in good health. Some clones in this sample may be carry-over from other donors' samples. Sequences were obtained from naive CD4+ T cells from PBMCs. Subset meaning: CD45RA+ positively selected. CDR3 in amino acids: CASSLGLDRVTDTQYF. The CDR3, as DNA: TGTGCCAGCAGCTTGGGACTAGACCGTGTTACAGATACGCAGTATTTT.